The sample holds a few counts of the clone carrying this T cell receptor beta chain. Its specificity is unknown. 60 Vbeta and 13 Jbeta primers were used in PCR. Data came from immunoSEQ multiplex PCR; TCRdb stores just in-frame clones and leaves some out. This table has 90,000 to 110,000 clones, roughly 79% appearing once. The sample comes from a study of cytomegalovirus exposure and HLA in healthy donors. This CDR3 spans 16 amino acids. CDR1 and CDR2 from the germline V gene are SGDLS and YYNGEE. Trimming removed 3 bases at V and 0 bases at J, with 10 bases between. Whole-study findings and limits: In an earlier analysis, in about 530 donors, most V segments appeared productive either ~87% or ~30% of the time. Generally TCR sequences proved uncommon, though certain public TCRs appeared in numerous donors. Most subjects had HLA-A and HLA-B alleles reportedly predicted accurately by TCR beta sequences.

Material: PBMCs. This sequence originates from a man in his forties in good health and CMV-seronegative. The genes are TRBV9 and TRBJ2-6; TRBD1 is a possible D gene (6 bases). The CDR3: CASSATTGSGANVLTF. The CDR3 DNA reads as TGTGCCAGCAGCGCCACGACAGGCTCTGGGGCCAACGTCCTGACTTTC.